The 21 T cell receptor beta chains listed next were all sequenced from one sample in a study of T cells of healthy individuals. TCRdb re-analysed the 5' RACE reads in MiXCR, keeping a single row per CDR3 protein. The sample shows 45,000 to 60,000 distinct CDR3 sequences, approximately 15% of them seen only once. These receptors all stem from a human donor in good health.

This clonotype has a handful of counts. The J gene is TRBJ1-2, the V gene TRBV10-3, with D perhaps matching TRBD1 (6 bases). This CDR3 has 13 residues. CDR1 is ENHRY, CDR2 SYGVKD, per germline. Between the trimmed V and J ends, which lost 5 bases and 3 bases, there was a span of 10 bases. This chain's CDR3 is CAISQKGDYGYTF. For the CDR3, the DNA is TGTGCCATCAGTCAGAAGGGGGACTATGGCTACACCTTC.

This clonotype showed up many times. The gene calls are TRBV6-6 and TRBJ2-1, with 7 nucleotides matching TRBD1. CDR1 is MNHNY, CDR2 SVGAGI, per germline (reference sequence). V shed 6 bases and J 4 bases; nucleotides not matched to a gene: 3. This CDR3 spans 13 amino acids. This CDR3 is CASRRDRYNEQFF. In DNA form, the CDR3 reads TGTGCCAGCAGGAGGGACAGATACAATGAGCAGTTCTTC.

This clonotype was seen more than once but under ten times. The chain combines TRBV14 with TRBJ1-1; possibly TRBD1 for D (6 bases). There are 15 residues in the CDR3. The germline CDR1 and CDR2 sequences are SGHDN and FVKESK. The V gene lost 4 bases and the J gene lost 1 base, with 13 bases spanning the gap. As DNA, the CDR3 is TGTGCCAGCAGCCCGTTTGAGGGGGGGAACACTGAAGCTTTCTTT. Its translation: CASSPFEGGNTEAFF.

This clonotype was found many times. This chain links TRBV30 with TRBJ2-1; 12 positions match TRBD1. J lost 8 bases, V lost 2 bases, and 7 bases had no gene match. Germline CDR1 and CDR2: GTSNPN and SVGIG (reference sequence). The CDR3 totals 15 residues. CDR3 coding DNA: TGTGCCTGGAGTCCCGGGACAGGGGGCCTCGATGAGCAGTTCTTC. Its translation is CAWSPGTGGLDEQFF.

At least ten counts were recorded for this clonotype. This chain uses TRBV20-1 with TRBJ2-3; D is uncertain. V was trimmed by 5 bases and J by 4 bases, leaving 7 bases between them. The CDR3 runs 11 residues. Germline loops: CDR1 DFQATT, CDR2 SNEGSKA (reference sequence). CDR3 in amino acids: CSASHSDTQYF. CDR3 sequence (DNA): TGCAGTGCTTCCCACTCAGATACGCAGTATTTT.

This clonotype was seen ten or more times. The DNA of the CDR3 is TGTGCCAGCAGGATATACCGGGACAGCAATCAGCCCCAGCATTTT. This codes for CASRIYRDSNQPQHF. This chain links TRBV6-5 with TRBJ1-5; D might be TRBD1 (5 bases). This CDR3 contains 15 residues. Germline CDR1 and CDR2: MNHEY and SVGAGI. V lost 6 bases to trimming and J lost 1 base, with 13 bases between them.

There are a few counts of this clonotype. The V gene is TRBV6-1, the J gene TRBJ2-1; 11 bases line up with TRBD2. The CDR3 is 16 residues long. V was clipped by 6 bases and J by 3 bases; unmatched bases: 7. Germline V gene sequence: CDR1 MNHNS, CDR2 SASEGT. In DNA, the CDR3 is TGTGCCAGCAGATTCGGGACTAGCGGATACTACAATGAGCAGTTCTTC. Protein: CASRFGTSGYYNEQFF.

This chain uses TRBV6-5 with TRBJ2-1, with 8 bases identical to TRBD2. CDR1 is MNHEY, CDR2 SVGAGI, per germline. The CDR3 has 15 amino acids. Losses at the gene ends were 8 bases for V and 4 bases for J; bases not matched to a gene: 10. The CDR3 protein is CASGAGANDYNEQFF. Here the CDR3 DNA reads TGTGCCAGCGGAGCGGGGGCCAACGATTACAATGAGCAGTTCTTC.

There are a few counts of this clonotype. The rearrangement joins TRBV6-1 to TRBJ2-3, with 8 bases aligning to TRBD2. V dropped 6 bases and J dropped 3; count of bases not matched to a gene: 5. This CDR3 comprises 14 residues. Germline CDR1 MNHNS, CDR2 SASEGT. The DNA of the CDR3 is TGTGCCAGCAGCCGGGAGGGCCCGACAGATACGCAGTATTTT. Amino acids: CASSREGPTDTQYF.

This clonotype was counted a few times. V usage is TRBV25-1 and J usage is TRBJ1-1; D may be TRBD1 (5 bases). In germline, CDR1 is MGHDK, CDR2 SYGVNS. The CDR3 loop spans 12 amino acids. Trimming removed 6 bases at V and 4 bases at J, with 9 bases between. The CDR3 loop is CASRRDVTEAFF. The CDR3 DNA sequence: TGTGCCAGCAGAAGGGACGTCACTGAAGCTTTCTTT.

The genes are TRBV20-1 and TRBJ2-5, with D possibly matching TRBD2 (6 bases). Germline assignment: CDR1 DFQATT and CDR2 SNEGSKA (reference sequence). Trimming shortened V by 3 bases and J by 1 base, and 9 bases separated the two germline ends. The CDR3 has 13 residues. DNA for the CDR3: TGCAGTGCTAGCCGGGGACTCCAAGAGACCCAGTACTTC. Its protein is CSASRGLQETQYF.

The chain is built from TRBV25-1 and TRBJ2-7; the match to TRBD2 covers 7 bases. The J segment lost 6 bases and the V segment lost 5 bases, leaving 7 bases of the junction unmatched. This CDR3 has 13 amino acids. Germline V gives CDR1 MGHDK, CDR2 SYGVNS. In DNA form, the CDR3 reads TGTGCCAGCAGTATTCCGGGAGGACTCGAGCAGTACTTC. As protein: CASSIPGGLEQYF.

The chain carries TRBV6-2 or TRBV6-3 and TRBJ2-4; unclear D gene. Trimming removed 2 bases from V and 3 bases from J, with 14 bases in between. The germline V gene has CDR1 MNHEY and CDR2 SVGEGT. The CDR3 sequence is 16 residues long. CDR3 sequence reads: CASSYPKDVRKNIQYF. CDR3 DNA: TGTGCCAGCAGTTACCCAAAGGACGTACGCAAAAACATTCAGTACTTC.

This clonotype was observed a few times. The chain recombines TRBV30 with TRBJ1-5, with D uncertain. V was trimmed by 1 base and J by 5 bases, leaving 9 bases between them. This CDR3 is 13 amino acids long. Germline lookup yields CDR1 GTSNPN and CDR2 SVGIG (reference sequence). In DNA form, the CDR3 reads TGTGCCTGGAGTGGGGGAGGTTATCAGCCCCAGCATTTT. Translation gives CAWSGGGYQPQHF.

The genes are TRBV5-6 and TRBJ1-1; tentative D call: TRBD1 (5 bases). The V gene's germline CDR1 is SGHDT and CDR2 YYEEEE. V was clipped by 4 bases and J by 1 base, with 20 bases between them. There are 17 residues in the CDR3. The CDR3 nucleotides read TGTGCCAGCAGCCGTTCATTCTACAGGAGAGGGAACACTGAAGCTTTCTTT. The encoded protein is CASSRSFYRRGNTEAFF.

The chain employs TRBV7-7 and TRBJ1-5; D remains ambiguous. Looked up from germline, CDR1 is SSHAT and CDR2 is FNYEAQ (reference sequence). Trimming left V 5 bases short and J 3 bases short, with 8 bases between. This CDR3 has 13 residues. CDR3 sequence (DNA): TGTGCCAGCAGCACGGGCCTCAATCAGCCCCAGCATTTT. It yields the protein CASSTGLNQPQHF.

This clonotype was picked up many times. The chain couples TRBV20-1 to TRBJ1-2; TRBD1 matches 7 bases. This CDR3 region has 14 residues. Germline V gene data show CDR1 as DFQATT and CDR2 as SNEGSKA (reference sequence). The trim removed 0 bases at V and 8 bases at J, leaving 9 bases unmatched. The CDR3 loop is CSARDVDRELGYTF. As DNA, the CDR3 is TGCAGTGCTAGAGACGTCGACAGGGAGCTAGGCTACACCTTC.

The rearrangement links TRBV30 to TRBJ2-3; 7 nucleotides agree with TRBD1. The germline gives CDR1 GTSNPN, CDR2 SVGIG (reference sequence). The CDR3 covers 11 residues. V shed 4 bases and J 5 bases; nucleotides not matched to a gene: 0. This CDR3 is CAWTGGDTQYF. CDR3 coding DNA: TGTGCCTGGACAGGGGGAGATACGCAGTATTTT.

The gene calls are TRBV20-1 and TRBJ2-1, with a possible D match to TRBD1 (6 bases). Germline V gene data show CDR1 as DFQATT and CDR2 as SNEGSKA (reference sequence). The CDR3 totals 14 residues. V gave up 8 bases and J gave up 11 bases, with 25 bases separating them. The CDR3: CSPSAQGIMNKQFF. Written as DNA, the CDR3 is TGCAGTCCCTCCGCCCAGGGGATAATGAATAAGCAGTTCTTC.

This clonotype was counted ten times or more. V gene TRBV30 combines with J gene TRBJ2-5; D is perhaps TRBD1 (5 bases). Trimming cost V 0 bases and J 7 bases, with 15 bases left between them. Germline assignment: CDR1 GTSNPN and CDR2 SVGIG (reference sequence). This CDR3 contains 14 residues. CDR3 loop: CAWSVPGQGGTQYF. The CDR3, as DNA: TGTGCCTGGAGTGTTCCAGGCCAGGGTGGGACCCAGTACTTC.

In its sample, this clonotype was seen a few times. The chain combines TRBV6-1 with TRBJ1-5, with a possible D match to TRBD1 (6 bases). CDR1 and CDR2 from the germline V gene are MNHNS and SASEGT. Trimming left V 11 bases short and J 6 bases short, with 20 bases between. The CDR3 consists of 14 residues. CDR3: CASVPGRGVQPQHF. The CDR3 DNA is TGTGCCTCAGTTCCTGGTAGGGGGGTTCAGCCCCAGCATTTT.